A selection of T cell receptor beta chains follows, all from one sample in a study of CD8 T cells in ankylosing spondylitis. Via MiXCR, TCRdb re-called the 5' RACE reads, giving one row per CDR3 protein. The sample lists a few hundred thousand distinct CDR3 sequences; roughly a tenth were seen once. The sample comprised blood, either unsorted or a sorted T cell fraction (not recorded which). Receptor source: a male donor with ankylosing spondylitis or in good health (not recorded which). CDR3s include the opening cysteine and the closing phenylalanine or tryptophan. D genes are given only for firm matches. Only some rows state a clone size, as once, few, many or a class for expanded clones.

v_call	d_call	clone_size	j_call	cdr3_nt	cdr3_aa
TRBV5-1	TRBD2	-	TRBJ2-3	TGCGCCAGCAGCTTGGGGCTAGCGGGGGAGAAGAGAGATACGCAGTATTTT	CASSLGLAGEKRDTQYF
TRBV5-1	-	-	TRBJ1-6	TGCGCCAGCAGCTCGACCGAGGGGACACCCCTCCACTTT	CASSSTEGTPLHF
TRBV29-1	TRBD1	many	TRBJ1-1	TGCAGCGTTGGGGGGGGACAGACGAACACTGAAGCTTTCTTT	CSVGGGQTNTEAFF
TRBV12-3/TRBV12-4	TRBD2	many	TRBJ2-1	TGTGCCAGCAGCGGACTAGCGGACAAATTCTCCTACAATGAGCAGTTCTTC	CASSGLADKFSYNEQFF
TRBV5-5	-	many	TRBJ2-1	TGTGCCAGCAGCTTTTCGGCGGCCTCCTACAATGAGCAGTTCTTC	CASSFSAASYNEQFF
TRBV19	TRBD1	-	TRBJ1-2	TGTGCCACTCCCAACAGGGGCTATGGCTACACCTTC	CATPNRGYGYTF
TRBV5-1	TRBD1	many	TRBJ2-7	TGCGCCAGCAGCTTGGAATGGGACAGGCCTATGAGCTCCTACGAGCAGTACTTC	CASSLEWDRPMSSYEQYF
TRBV5-1	-	many	TRBJ1-1	TGCGCCAGCAGCTTGTTAGGTTCCAACACTGAAGCTTTCTTT	CASSLLGSNTEAFF
TRBV7-7	TRBD2	few	TRBJ2-7	TGTGCTAGCAGCTTAGCGGGCCAATACGAGCAGTACTTC	CASSLAGQYEQYF
TRBV2	-	-	TRBJ2-1	TGTGCCAGCAGTGTGGGGCGGAGCTCCTACAATGAGCAGTTCTTC	CASSVGRSSYNEQFF
TRBV20-1	-	-	TRBJ1-2	TGCAGTGCACCGGTCCGGTTGGTCTATGGCTACACCTTC	CSAPVRLVYGYTF
TRBV5-1	TRBD2	many	TRBJ2-1	TGCGCCAGCAGCTTGGCCGAGAGCGGGGGCTACAATGAGCAGTTCTTC	CASSLAESGGYNEQFF
TRBV7-2	TRBD2	many	TRBJ2-7	TGTGCCAGCAGCTTTTCGCGGGGGGAGTACGAGCAGTACTTC	CASSFSRGEYEQYF
TRBV7-2	-	-	TRBJ2-7	TGTGCCAGCAGCTTAGGAGATGCGGGACTCTCCTACGAGCAGTACTTC	CASSLGDAGLSYEQYF
TRBV3-1	-	many	TRBJ2-7	TGTGCCAGCAGCCAAGTAGGGGACCACGAGCAGTACTTC	CASSQVGDHEQYF
TRBV7-9	TRBD1	many	TRBJ1-1	TGTGCCAGCAGCTGGGACAGGGGGGACACTGAAGCTTTCTTT	CASSWDRGDTEAFF
TRBV24-1	-	few	TRBJ2-3	TGTGCCACCAGTGATGGCGGGCCAATTACGCAGTATTTT	CATSDGGPITQYF
TRBV7-3	TRBD1	many	TRBJ2-1	TGTGCCAGCAGCATAAGGGACAGGGGACACAATGAGCAGTTCTTC	CASSIRDRGHNEQFF
TRBV6-1	TRBD1	many	TRBJ1-2	TGTGCCAGCAGTCCGGGACAGGGGAATCATGATGGCTACACCTTC	CASSPGQGNHDGYTF
TRBV6-5	-	many	TRBJ1-2	TGTGCCAGCAGTTCTGGGAAATCCTATGGCTACACCTTC	CASSSGKSYGYTF
TRBV5-1	-	few	TRBJ1-1	TGCGCCAGCAGCTTGTCAGGGCTGGGGAACACTGAAGCTTTCTTT	CASSLSGLGNTEAFF
TRBV20-1	TRBD2	many	TRBJ2-1	TGCAGTGCTATTGGGCTAGCGGGGGATTACAATGAGCAGTTCTTC	CSAIGLAGDYNEQFF
TRBV29-1	-	many	TRBJ2-7	TGCAGCGTTGAGGGCCTAAACGGGGTTAACTACGAGCAGTACTTC	CSVEGLNGVNYEQYF
TRBV6-1	-	-	TRBJ2-7	TGTGCCAGCAGTGAAGGCAGGACCAACTCCTACGAGCAGTACTTC	CASSEGRTNSYEQYF
TRBV2	-	many	TRBJ1-1	TGTGCCAGCTTATACGTGACAGCGAACACTGAAGCTTTCTTT	CASLYVTANTEAFF
TRBV7-2	TRBD2	many	TRBJ2-5	TGTGCCAGCAGCCCGGGGGGACTTCAAGAGACCCAGTACTTC	CASSPGGLQETQYF
TRBV5-1	-	many	TRBJ2-1	TGCGCCAGCAGCTTCTCTGGGCAGGGAGGTAATGAGCAGTTCTTC	CASSFSGQGGNEQFF
TRBV3-1	TRBD2	-	TRBJ2-1	TGTGCCAGCACCAAAGCGGGGGGCCCCTATGAGCAGTTCTTC	CASTKAGGPYEQFF
TRBV10-2	TRBD1	-	TRBJ1-1	TGCGCCAGCAGAACCCGGGACAGGCCTTTCGCTGAAGCTTTCTTT	CASRTRDRPFAEAFF
TRBV12-3/TRBV12-4	-	many	TRBJ2-5	TGTGCCAGCAGTCCTTCTGTGGAGACCCAGTACTTC	CASSPSVETQYF
TRBV6-5	-	many	TRBJ2-3	TGTGCCAGCAGTTACGGGACTTTAGCTAGCACAGATACGCAGTATTTT	CASSYGTLASTDTQYF
TRBV3-1	-	many	TRBJ2-1	TGTGCCAGCAGCCAAGCCCATGGAGGGACAACTTTGGAGCAGTTCTTC	CASSQAHGGTTLEQFF
TRBV9	-	many	TRBJ1-1	TGTGCCAGCAGCGTAGGGAGCATGAACACTGAAGCTTTCTTT	CASSVGSMNTEAFF
TRBV5-1	-	few	TRBJ1-5	TGCGCCAGCAGCTTGGGGTGGCCCCAGCATTTT	CASSLGWPQHF
TRBV14	-	-	TRBJ1-2	TGTGCCAGCAGCCCGACAGGTGAAACCTATGGCTACACCTTC	CASSPTGETYGYTF
TRBV18	-	few	TRBJ1-5	TGTGCCAGCTCACCCGGGGTCGGGGTACCCAATCAGCCCCAGCATTTT	CASSPGVGVPNQPQHF
TRBV5-6	TRBD2	-	TRBJ2-3	TGTGCCAGCAGCAACAGACTAGCGGCGGCAGATACGCAGTATTTT	CASSNRLAAADTQYF
TRBV7-2	TRBD1	-	TRBJ2-6	TGTGCCAGCATCCCTCGAGGGACAGGGACTGGGGCCAACGTCCTGACTTTC	CASIPRGTGTGANVLTF
TRBV2	-	many	TRBJ1-2	TGTGCCAGCAGCGTAGACAGTCCGGCTTTCTTC	CASSVDSPAFF
TRBV7-8	TRBD2	-	TRBJ2-2	TGTGCCAGCAGCACCACACAGCGGGATCCCATGACCGGGGAGCTGTTTTTT	CASSTTQRDPMTGELFF
TRBV18	-	many	TRBJ1-1	TGTGCCAGCTCACCACCGGTCGGGATGCGTACTGAAGCTTTCTTT	CASSPPVGMRTEAFF
TRBV15	-	many	TRBJ2-2	TGTGCCACCAGCACCCCCCACGATCCCGACACCGGGGAGCTGTTTTTT	CATSTPHDPDTGELFF
TRBV12-3/TRBV12-4	-	-	TRBJ2-1	TGTGCCAGCAGGCCTATCGCCCGGCCAAATGAGCAGTTCTTC	CASRPIARPNEQFF
TRBV7-2	-	-	TRBJ2-1	TGTGCCAGCAGCTTTTTGGCGGGACTGTCCTACAATGAGCAGTTCTTC	CASSFLAGLSYNEQFF
TRBV7-9	TRBD1	-	TRBJ2-1	TGTGCCAGCAGCCCGACCGGGACAGGGTTGAATGAGCAGTTCTTC	CASSPTGTGLNEQFF
TRBV7-8	TRBD1	-	TRBJ1-2	TGTGCCAGCAGCCTGATACGGGACAGGGCAACTAGAACTAACTATGGCTACACCTTC	CASSLIRDRATRTNYGYTF
TRBV12-3/TRBV12-4	TRBD1	many	TRBJ2-2	TGTGCCAGCAGTCCCAGGACAGGGGCGAACACCGGGGAGCTGTTTTTT	CASSPRTGANTGELFF
TRBV3-1	-	many	TRBJ2-3	TGTGCCAGCAGCCACACGGCTAGCACAGATACGCAGTATTTT	CASSHTASTDTQYF
TRBV10-3	-	many	TRBJ2-1	TGTGCCATCAGTAAGGACAATGAGCAGTTCTTC	CAISKDNEQFF
TRBV5-1	-	few	TRBJ2-7	TGCGCCAGCAGCTTGGCAGGGGCCCATCACGAGCAGTACTTC	CASSLAGAHHEQYF
TRBV27	TRBD1	many	TRBJ2-7	TGTGCCAGCAGTTTAGTGGGGACAGGGGGCCTCGAGCAGTACTTC	CASSLVGTGGLEQYF
TRBV7-2	-	many	TRBJ1-2	TGTGCCAGCAGCGGGGACGTGTTCTATGGCTACACCTTC	CASSGDVFYGYTF
TRBV5-1	-	many	TRBJ2-3	TGCGCCAGCAGCTCGGCAGGGACCACAGATACGCAGTATTTT	CASSSAGTTDTQYF